Detailed here is one TCR beta chain. Its target antigen remains unknown. The cohort comprised fewer than 750 healthy bone marrow donors. At the time of sampling, all cohort members were nominally healthy, though unrecorded immune exposures were likely present. The donor was CMV seronegative and belonged to the group of 352 seronegative cohort members. A peripheral blood sample was collected from each donor, and TCR beta sequencing was performed on peripheral blood mononuclear cells. The Qiagen DNeasy Blood Extraction Kit was used to extract genomic DNA from the blood cell samples. This sample was taken from a study of cytomegalovirus exposure and HLA in healthy donors (dated by TCRdb to about 2017). A note on the overall study: An earlier analysis of fewer than 750 of the donors reported 250 to 300 Gb of sequence data and 95 million to 120 million unique TCR beta sequences obtained from 180 million or so T cells. An early release covering around 630 HLA-typed donors comprised 300 to 350 gigabases of sequencing data and 85 million to 100 million unique TCR sequences. Among the 398 genotyped donors, more than 70% belonged to the genetic ancestry cluster associated with self-reported Caucasian donors. The study aimed to test whether cataloging public T cell receptors could reveal signatures of past pathogen exposure. Using immunosequencing, the study profiled T cell repertoires from 666 subjects and related those repertoires to cytomegalovirus serostatus. Along with the roughly 610-subject first cohort, a separate validation cohort of over 90 different subjects was used. The study combined high-throughput TCR immunosequencing, statistical association of individual TCRs with disease status, and machine learning to predict cytomegalovirus infection status. A later analysis re-examined previously published TCR beta repertoires from more than 600 donors and added high-resolution HLA genotyping to investigate patterns of TCR occurrence. Rather than drawing on any new phenotypic data, the later analysis identified candidate immune exposures from TCR beta sequences and the way those sequences occurred across donors. To decide whether each TCR beta V gene segment behaved as functional or pseudogenic, an earlier analysis of some 570 of the donors relied on high-throughput TCR beta sequencing. Alongside the repertoire data, information on donor age, sex, ethnicity and CMV serostatus was compiled. A later genetic analysis took genome-wide SNP genotypes for about three fifths of the roughly 700 donors and used that subset as a discovery cohort. Every repertoire in the discovery cohort had been generated on one and the same sequencing platform. Both class I and class II loci were covered by HLA typing, at four-digit resolution. The number of typed donors differed by locus: about 620-640 for A, B, C, DRB1 and DQB1; 500 to 550 for DQA1; 600 to 610 for DPA1; and 450 to 480 for DPB1. Roughly 5 DR-DQ haplotypes were handled as single units for association and clustering because linkage in the cohort was strong. Among about 410 genotyped donors of the cohort, an average of about 240,000 unique TCR beta nucleotide sequences was sequenced per donor, of which about 19% were non-productive.

Library preparation was by the immunoSEQ multiplex PCR assay. For the multiplex PCR, a mixture combining 60 forward primers for TCR Vbeta segments and 13 reverse primers for TCR Jbeta segments was used. The CDR3 region of rearranged TCR beta genes was amplified from genomic DNA by a multiplex PCR assay. The Illumina HiSeq System was used to sequence the amplified TCR beta libraries as 87-base-pair reads. The authors' analysis ran thus. A later analysis counted about 82 million unique TCR beta chains across the 550 to 750 repertoires, and roughly 10 million of these chains were shared by at least two donors. A nearest-neighbor algorithm error-corrected the raw reads and collapsed the reads into unique sequences, merging closely related sequences to remove PCR and sequencing errors. Alignment of CDR3 sequences to IMGT reference sequences was used to assign V, D and J gene segments. For a sequence to be retained, at least a six-nucleotide match to both a V gene segment and a J gene segment was required. Rearrangements were called productive when the CDR3 lacked stop codons and stayed in frame with V and J; all others were non-productive. CDR3 was defined by IMGT convention, running from the second conserved V-encoded cysteine to the conserved J-encoded phenylalanine. Sequences without an unambiguous match to a single V gene segment were excluded from the earlier analysis of almost 600 of the donors. In an earlier analysis of almost 600 of the donors, a V segment was called functional when productive rearrangements were above 56.7%, and segregating when the standard deviation between donors exceeded 5%. A statistical classification framework was built to diagnose cytomegalovirus status from the catalog of TCR beta chain sequences. In a later analysis, TCR nucleotide sequences were compared against IMGT/GENE-DB human TR gene sequences so that V and J genes could be assigned. In a later analysis, CDR3 sequences and most-parsimonious VDJ recombination scenarios were assigned using the TCRdist pipeline. In a later analysis, each TCR beta chain was defined by its CDR3 amino acid sequence together with its V-gene family, and reads without a unique V-gene family were excluded. As a way to deal with suspected cross-contamination and a sequencing artifact, a later analysis dropped roughly 620 nucleotide sequences that were highly shared and had low generation probability. A later analysis calculated a clonal expansion index for each public chain from normalized within-repertoire ranks of inferred template counts. Generation probabilities in a later analysis came from a VDJ recombination model fitted to out-of-frame rearrangements, and those results were checked against IGoR. In a later analysis, hypergeometric tests were used to score TCR-TCR, TCR-HLA and TCR-CMV co-occurrence, with a repertoire-size bias correction applied to TCR pairs. A later analysis estimated false discovery rates by permuting HLA or CMV assignments 20 times. In a later analysis, co-occurring TCRs were grouped using DBSCAN, with TCRdist sequence similarity added in when clustering inside HLA-allele-positive subsets. Co-occurrence clustering excluded repertoires with fewer than 30,000 or more than 120,000 public chains, plus five with anomalous nucleotide sharing. TCRdb stores this immuneACCESS table with in-frame sequences only. Part of the clones is absent; in the studies checked, under half of the shortfall reflects unresolved V genes, and no reason is known for the rest. Clone size and V and J calls were adopted from that table, with D and trimming inferred from the DNA. The table for this sample records around 130,000 clones. The ten largest make up around 1.5% of the sample.

Overall results and qualifications from the work: The study listed 150 to 200 TCR beta chains as associated with cytomegalovirus. A cluster of highly shared sequence variants was judged likely to be a technical artifact of the sequencing pipeline. The classifier was reported to diagnose cytomegalovirus status with high specificity and sensitivity in both the original cohort and the validation cohort. In this cohort, only TCR beta chains were sequenced, and detectable features were limited by the absence of alpha or paired-chain data. Compared with equally common non-associated chains, HLA-associated TCR beta chains in a later analysis were more clonally expanded and had lower generation probabilities. In vitro tests confirmed that a few of the cytomegalovirus-associated TCR beta chains recognize cytomegalovirus antigens. Most TCR sequences were observed very rarely across donors, whereas some public TCRs were present in many individuals. Specific HLA alleles were associated with 15,000 to 20,000 TCR beta sequences at a false discovery rate of 0.05 in a later analysis. Roughly uniform sequencing depth across donors was assumed in presence/absence analyses, although this assumption may not hold. The only immune exposure information available for the cohort was CMV serostatus. According to a later analysis, parvovirus B19, influenza, CMV and Epstein-Barr virus appeared linked to several top co-occurrence clusters. The authors suggested that the approach could potentially be generalized to other disease states and immunological phenotypes. According to a later genetic analysis, donors in an Asian-associated ancestry cluster had fewer N-insertions in productive TCRs than the approximately 610-donor mean. According to a later analysis, most CMV-associated TCR beta chains appeared to be HLA-restricted, and the HLA associations seemed to be driven largely by CMV exposure. Because some donors lacked HLA typing at each locus, the association tests relied only on the typed subset. A further reported finding was that TCR beta sequences accurately predicted the HLA-A and HLA-B alleles for most subjects in the first cohort. Some IMGT-functional V segments, including TRBV6-2 and TRBV6-3, could not be told apart with the 87-base-pair reads, so those segments were excluded. When HLA alleles, especially DR and DQ, strongly co-occurred, attributing TCR associations to individual alleles was difficult. Linkage disequilibrium might explain the correlated functional status among segregating V segments, but an unknown experimental factor could not be ruled out. In a later genetic analysis, a missense DCLRE1C variant was associated with V-gene and J-gene trimming of TCR beta chains, and the association was replicated in an independent cohort. Around 16 rarely observed V segments, including chromosome 9 orphons, were excluded from the earlier analysis of some 590 of the donors because counts were too low. An earlier analysis of roughly 570 of the donors showed that most TCR beta V segments appeared in productive rearrangements either about 90% or about 30% of the time, which broadly matched IMGT annotations. In a later analysis, TCR association rates were found to vary across HLA loci, with the most associated TCRs seen for DRB1 alleles and the fewest for HLA-C alleles.

V is clipped by 4 bases and J by 2 bases, and the sequence between their germline boundaries is 13 bases long. The CDR3 holds 15 amino acids from the cysteine to the phenylalanine. Just CDR3 DNA is preserved here, 45 bases in frame from base 1. The germline V gene sets CDR1 to SGDLS and CDR2 to YYNGEE. The chain is assembled from TRBV9 and TRBJ1-5, with TRBD1 tentatively as D gene (6 bases match). Sample: PBMCs. The receptor was derived from a woman between 40 and 50 years old in good health and CMV-seronegative. The bases read TGTGCCAGCAGCCTCGCGGGGGGCGGCAATCAGCCCCAGCATTTT. Translated, it reads CASSLAGGGNQPQHF. When the CDR3 is completed using the reference TRBV9 and TRBJ1-5 genes on either side, the full variable domain is DSGVTQTPKHLITATGQRVTLRCSPRSGDLSVYWYQQSLDQGLQFLIQYYNGEERAKGNILERFSAQQFPDLHSELNLSSLELGDSALYFCASSLAGGGNQPQHFGDGTRLSIL.